The T cell receptor beta chain described here comes from a study of cytomegalovirus exposure and HLA in healthy donors. The CDR3 sequence is 15 residues long. V gave up 1 base and J gave up 6 bases; unmatched junction bases: 6. From germline, CDR1 is LNHNV and CDR2 YYDKDF (reference sequence). As to this clone: Its cognate antigen is unknown.

Study observations and caveats: In vitro checks showed that a few CMV-associated chains really do target CMV antigens. Despite most TCR sequences being rare, some public TCRs occurred in many donors. Using the classifier, cytomegalovirus status was reportedly diagnosed with high specificity and sensitivity.

TCRdb's copy holds only in-frame clones and misses some; the assay was immunoSEQ multiplex PCR. The table records about 150,000 clones, about 89% of them present only once. The TCR was taken from a woman under 30 in good health and CMV-seropositive. This chain uses TRBV15 with TRBJ1-5; 7 bases align to TRBD1. Material for sequencing was PBMCs. The CDR3 spells CATSRGQGPSQPQHF. The CDR3 nucleotides are TGTGCCACCAGCAGAGGACAGGGTCCTAGTCAGCCCCAGCATTTT.